The 13 T cell receptor beta chains in this list originate from one sample, sequenced in a study of blood T cell repertoires in COVID-19. Method: immunoSEQ multiplex PCR; TCRdb's copy keeps in-frame clones and lacks some. The table includes about 160,000 clones, approximately 84% detected once. The specimen sequenced was peripheral blood. Receptor source: a woman older than 75 with acute or convalescent COVID-19.

V gene TRBV6-5 combines with J gene TRBJ1-5, with D maybe TRBD1 (6 bases). V was shortened by 6 bases and J by 4 bases, with 13 bases between the two germline ends. The CDR3 loop spans 14 amino acids. Germline CDR1 and CDR2: MNHEY and SVGAGI. CDR3 sequence (DNA): TGTGCCAGCAGCTACAGGGAGACGAATCAGCCCCAGCATTTT. This sequence encodes CASSYRETNQPQHF.

As DNA, the CDR3 is TGTGCCAGCAGCTTTGAGGGTTCTAACTATGGCTACACCTTC. As protein: CASSFEGSNYGYTF. J is TRBJ1-2 and V is TRBV5-6; D call uncertain. Per germline, CDR1 SGHDT and CDR2 YYEEEE. The V end was cut by 2 bases, the J end by 0 bases, with 8 bases between. The CDR3 runs 14 residues.

There are a few counts of this clone. This CDR3 reads CASSPFAGGVTEAFF. The CDR3 DNA reads as TGTGCCAGCAGTCCTTTCGCAGGGGGCGTAACTGAAGCTTTCTTT. The gene calls are TRBV25-1 and TRBJ1-1; 8 bases are a match to TRBD1. The germline CDR1 and CDR2 sequences are MGHDK and SYGVNS. The length of the CDR3 is 15 residues. J lost 5 bases, V lost 5 bases, and 10 bases had no gene match. Full variable domain (missing parts from reference TRBV25-1 and TRBJ1-1): EADIYQTPRYLVIGTGKKITLECSQTMGHDKMYWYQQDPGMELHLIHYSYGVNSTEKGDLSSESTVSRIRTEHFPLTLESARPSHTSQYLCASSPFAGGVTEAFFGQGTRLTVV.

V and J are TRBV19 and TRBJ1-5; no firm D call. Germline V gene sequence: CDR1 LNHDA, CDR2 SQIVND (reference sequence). The CDR3 totals 15 residues. With 0 bases removed from V and 6 bases from J, the gap between germline ends came to 12 bases. CDR3 in amino acids: CASSIDVSFGQPQHF. The CDR3 nucleotides are TGTGCCAGTAGTATAGATGTGAGTTTCGGTCAGCCCCAGCATTTT.

The CDR3: CASSLELARRTDTQYF. As DNA, the CDR3 is TGTGCCAGCAGCTTAGAACTAGCGAGGCGCACAGATACGCAGTATTTT. This chain joins TRBV7-9 and TRBJ2-3; 7 bases align to TRBD2. The germline gives CDR1 SEHNR, CDR2 FQNEAQ (reference sequence). V gave up 1 base and J gave up 1 base; unmatched junction bases: 5. CDR3 length equals 16 residues.

The gene calls are TRBV6-5 and TRBJ1-2; D ambiguous. The V end lost 6 bases, the J end lost 0 bases, and 8 bases lay between the germline ends. The CDR3 length is 13 residues. CDR1 and CDR2 (germline): MNHEY, SVGAGI. CDR3 bases: TGTGCCAGCAGGCGAGAGGCTAACTATGGCTACACCTTC. Protein product: CASRREANYGYTF.

The rearrangement links TRBV5-1 to TRBJ1-2, with TRBD1 identical over 9 bases. CDR1 is SGHRS and CDR2 is YFSETQ in the germline V gene. The length of the CDR3 is 13 residues. Losses at the gene ends were 0 bases for V and 6 bases for J; bases not matched to a gene: 0. CDR3 DNA: TGCGCCAGCAGCTTGGGGACAGGGGATGGCTACACCTTC. This translates into CASSLGTGDGYTF.

A few counts support this clone. CDR3 region: CAISESQENYTF. The CDR3 nucleotides are TGTGCCATCAGTGAGTCTCAGGAAAACTACACCTTC. The chain is built from TRBV10-3 and TRBJ1-2, with D unresolved. The CDR3 is 12 residues long. The V and J ends lost 0 bases and 10 bases respectively, with 9 bases between them. CDR1 is ENHRY and CDR2 is SYGVKD in the germline V gene.

This clone was observed a handful of times. The chain couples TRBV27 to TRBJ1-1, with 7 nucleotides matching TRBD1. Germline V CDR1 and CDR2: MNHEY, SMNVEV (reference sequence). This CDR3 has 14 amino acids. V shed 2 bases and J 8 bases; nucleotides not matched to a gene: 8. This CDR3 reads CASSLSDRVSEAFF. As DNA, the CDR3 is TGTGCCAGCAGTTTAAGTGACAGGGTGTCGGAAGCTTTCTTT.

This clone was seen just once. This chain links TRBV15 with TRBJ2-3, with D unresolved. The CDR3 length is 15 residues. Trimming took off 2 bases at V and 2 bases at J, with 11 bases between the two ends. Germline CDR1 is LNHNV and CDR2 is YYDKDF (reference sequence). The DNA of the CDR3 is TGTGCCACCAGCAGACGGTCGAGTTACACAGATACGCAGTATTTT. It codes for CATSRRSSYTDTQYF.

This clone was observed a handful of times. This chain connects TRBV7-6 to TRBJ2-7, with a possible D match to TRBD1 (6 bases). Germline assignment: CDR1 SGHVS and CDR2 FNYEAQ. Trimming cost V 1 base and J 8 bases, with 12 bases left between them. The CDR3 has 13 amino acids. The CDR3 protein is CASSLGGPDQQYF. In DNA form, the CDR3 reads TGTGCCAGCAGCTTAGGGGGGCCGGACCAGCAGTACTTC.

The chain recombines TRBV29-1 with TRBJ2-7; D not certain. The V end was cut by 5 bases, the J end by 0 bases, with 11 bases between. Germline V gene lookup returns CDR1 SQVTM and CDR2 ANQGSEA. This CDR3 spans 13 amino acids. This CDR3 is CSVRRVSSYEQYF. CDR3 DNA sequence: TGCAGCGTTCGTCGGGTTTCCTCCTACGAGCAGTACTTC.

The V call is TRBV5-1, the J call TRBJ2-2; the match to TRBD1 covers 8 bases. There are 15 residues in the CDR3. V shed 3 bases and J 4 bases; nucleotides not matched to a gene: 5. CDR1 SGHRS and CDR2 YFSETQ come from the germline V gene. The CDR3 loop reads CASSSGQGATGELFF. In DNA, the CDR3 is TGCGCCAGCAGCTCCGGCCAGGGGGCCACCGGGGAGCTGTTTTTT. Full variable domain (missing parts from reference TRBV5-1 and TRBJ2-2): KAGVTQTPRYLIKTRGQQVTLSCSPISGHRSVSWYQQTPGQGLQFLFEYFSETQRNKGNFPGRFSGRQFSNSRSEMNVSTLELGDSALYLCASSSGQGATGELFFGEGSRLTVL.